This TCR beta chain was sequenced in a study of shared clonotypes between healthy human individuals (dated by TCRdb to about 2020). In the study overall: A few men and a couple of women, aged 18 to 49 years, made up the cohort. Different laboratories and diverse techniques were used to prepare libraries and sequence TCR repertoires, to increase sequencing depth and limit assay-specific biases. Per donor, leukapheresis produced somewhere between about 0.85 and 9.5 billion PBMCs. Per donor, three plates each were used for CD4 naive and CD4 memory, two for CD8 naive, and one for CD8 memory. Blood TCR repertoires of a handful of healthy adults were deeply sequenced to estimate repertoire size and the extent of clonotype sharing between individuals.

For the CD8 naive samples, CD45RO-negative cells were positively selected for CCR7, yielding a CD45RA+CCR7+ population from which TemRA cells were excluded. The donors were healthy, HIV-negative adults with no recently reported acute infections or vaccinations. Only Caucasian adults living in Nashville, Tennessee, USA were represented among the donors. Blood was collected by leukapheresis, and PBMCs were isolated by Ficoll-Histopaque density gradient centrifugation and then cryopreserved in liquid nitrogen vapor phase. Purity and quantity of every magnetically sorted T cell population were checked by analytical flow cytometry. Each sorted fraction had its genomic DNA isolated and then quantified by UV absorbance on a Nanodrop 2000c. Here is what the overall study found, with its caveats: Sampling was restricted to blood, and TCR repertoires in tissues likely differ from the TCR repertoires found in blood. Incomplete sequencing was indicated by rarefaction of sorted-subset datasets, despite the large sequencing depth. Naive subsets generally had larger estimated clonotype richness than memory subsets did. Based on pairwise subsampling, the degree of clonotype sharing among donors was expected to be affected by sequencing depth. Across four donors, 5% to 6% of naive CD4, roughly 3.4% of naive CD8, 2.3% of memory CD4, and roughly 0.4% of memory CD8 clonotypes were shared. Higher generation probabilities were observed for clonotypes shared by all four sorted-subset donors than for non-shared clonotypes. The small number of donors limited the genetic and exposure-history diversity represented.

Worth noting for this clone: What this receptor recognizes is not known. Base qualities are not provided; no much larger clone lies one nucleotide away.

Using the deep immunoSEQ assay, TCR CDR3 regions were amplified from genomic DNA by multiplex PCR. Extracted genomic DNA from each cell subset was spread evenly across all wells of several immunoSEQ 96-well plates, with each plate serving as a replicate. Each replicate PCR for sorted subsets received approximately 220 ng genomic DNA, equal to about 30,000 T cell genomes. Purified libraries were measured with a Qubit 3.0 fluorometer, size-checked on a Bioanalyzer 2100, and measured again with the KAPA Library Quantification kit. Each immunoSEQ 96-well plate was sequenced on its own single-read 150-cycle Illumina NextSeq 550 flow cell. As for how the authors treated the data: Because only junctional sequences without quality scores were contained in the immunoSEQ output, filtering matching that applied to full-length reads could not be performed. Sequences were annotated with PyIR, a Python wrapper for IgBLAST v1.9, using IMGT germline references to assign V/J genes and CDR3. Reads with weak V/J assignments (E-value above 1e-6), missing CDR3, stop codons, out-of-frame junctions, or ambiguous translated residues were removed. A V3J clonotype was defined by an identical inferred V gene, J gene, and CDR3 amino acid sequence. The percentage overlap between two repertoires was calculated by dividing the number of shared unique clonotypes by the size of the smaller repertoire. Three approaches were used to assess repertoire richness: RTK rarefaction, the Chao1 estimator, and Recon v2.1 estimates of unobserved clonotypes. OLGA was used to compute generation probabilities for all TCRbeta clonotypes that the gDNA method yielded from four donors. Held by TCRdb, this immuneACCESS table contains in-frame sequences only and omits some clones. Under half of the omission traces to an unresolved V gene where checked; the cause of the rest is unknown. V and J calls and clone size follow that table, whereas D and trimming were derived from the DNA. This sample holds about 2,100,000 clones; about 92% were observed only once. The ten largest account for roughly 1.8% of the sample.

The CDR3 contains 17 residues, cysteine and phenylalanine counted. Only the CDR3 DNA stays, 51 bases, in frame from base 1. Relative to germline, V is 5 bases shorter and J is 2 bases shorter, with 22 bases between their ends. From a lookup of the germline V gene (reference sequence), CDR1 and CDR2 are PRHDT and FYEKMQ. Recombination connected TRBV13 to TRBJ2-7; the D gene remains uncertain. The sample was naive CD8+ T cells from PBMCs. The label giving this sample's cell subset or site can be read as: CD45RA+CCR7+. The sequence came from a man aged 18 to 29 in good health. Some clones in this sample may be carry-over from other donors' samples. The nucleotides read TGTGCCAGCAGCGCCTCCTCTCCGGCAGGCAACACCTACGAGCAGTACTTC. It is translated as CASSASSPAGNTYEQYF.